This T cell receptor (beta chain) originates from a study of cytomegalovirus exposure and HLA in healthy donors. With 60 Vbeta and 13 Jbeta primers, the PCR was carried out. The protocol was immunoSEQ multiplex PCR, while the TCRdb copy is restricted to in-frame clones and leaves out a portion. The data hold about 200,000 clones, with about 78% observed a single time. V lost 4 bases and J lost 1; bases outside the gene matches: 5. Germline V CDR1 and CDR2: SGHRS, YFSETQ. This CDR3 region has 15 residues. Material: PBMCs. This receptor was obtained from a woman between 25 and 40 years old in good health and CMV-seronegative. The J gene is TRBJ2-5, the V gene TRBV5-1, with 9 nucleotides matching TRBD1. This CDR3 is CASSQGTGTQETQYF. The CDR3 DNA reads as TGCGCCAGCAGCCAGGGGACAGGGACCCAAGAGACCCAGTACTTC.